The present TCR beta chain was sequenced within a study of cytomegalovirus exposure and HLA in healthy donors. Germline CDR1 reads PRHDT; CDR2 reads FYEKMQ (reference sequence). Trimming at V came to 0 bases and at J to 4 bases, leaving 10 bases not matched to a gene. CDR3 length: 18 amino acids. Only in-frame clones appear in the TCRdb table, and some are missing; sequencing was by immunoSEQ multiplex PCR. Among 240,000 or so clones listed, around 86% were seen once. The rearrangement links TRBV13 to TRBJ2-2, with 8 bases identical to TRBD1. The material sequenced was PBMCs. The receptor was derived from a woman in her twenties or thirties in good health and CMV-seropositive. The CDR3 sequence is CASSLGKDRALSTGELFF. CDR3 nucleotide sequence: TGTGCCAGCAGCTTAGGGAAGGACAGGGCGCTTAGCACCGGGGAGCTGTTTTTT.